Listed here is a single T cell receptor (beta chain). Its target antigen remains unknown. The sample holds no much larger clone one base away, and base qualities are not on file. The cohort was made up of 666 healthy bone marrow donors. Cohort members were all nominally healthy when sampled, although unrecorded immune exposures were likely present. The donor was CMV seronegative and belonged to the group of around 400 seronegative cohort members. A peripheral blood sample was collected from each donor, and TCR beta sequencing was performed on peripheral blood mononuclear cells. The Qiagen DNeasy Blood Extraction Kit was used to extract genomic DNA from the blood cell samples. The record originates from a study of cytomegalovirus exposure and HLA in healthy donors (dated by TCRdb to about 2017). Background for the entire study: An earlier analysis of a few hundred of the donors reported under 300 Gb of sequence data and approximately 120 million unique TCR beta sequences obtained from some 200 million T cells. Approximately 300 gigabases of sequencing data and tens of millions of unique TCR sequences made up an early release that covered 640 HLA-typed donors. The genetic ancestry cluster associated with self-reported Caucasian donors included roughly four fifths of the 350 to 500 genotyped donors. The study aimed to test whether cataloging public T cell receptors could reveal signatures of past pathogen exposure. The T cell repertoires of some 670 subjects were profiled by immunosequencing and related to cytomegalovirus serostatus. Along with the roughly 710-subject first cohort, a separate validation cohort of over a hundred different subjects was used. High-throughput TCR immunosequencing, statistical association of individual TCRs with disease status, and machine learning were combined to predict cytomegalovirus infection status. To study patterns of TCR occurrence, a later analysis re-analyzed previously published TCR beta repertoires from more than 550 donors and added high-resolution HLA genotyping. Rather than using new phenotypic data, the later analysis identified candidate immune exposures from TCR beta sequences and from how often those sequences occurred across donors. An earlier analysis of several hundred of the donors used high-throughput TCR beta sequencing to judge whether each TCR beta V gene segment behaved as functional or pseudogenic. Donor age, sex, ethnicity and CMV serostatus were collected together with the repertoire data. Genome-wide SNP genotypes for about three fifths of the roughly 670 donors were used in a later genetic analysis, which treated that subset as a discovery cohort. All discovery cohort repertoires had been generated on a single sequencing platform. HLA typing covered class I and class II loci at four-digit resolution. Typing coverage differed by locus: A, B, C, DRB1 and DQB1 were typed in about 629-630 donors, DQA1 in 522, DPA1 in some 610, and DPB1 in just under 490. Four to six DR-DQ haplotypes were handled as single units for association and clustering, since linkage in the cohort was strong. Among around 400 genotyped donors of the cohort, an average of about 240,000 unique TCR beta nucleotide sequences were sequenced per donor, around 18% of them non-productive. Overall results and qualifications from the work: Three of the identified cytomegalovirus-associated TCR beta chains were confirmed in vitro to be specific for cytomegalovirus antigens. Linkage disequilibrium might explain the correlated functional status among segregating V segments, but an unknown experimental factor could not be excluded. In a later analysis, some 18,000 TCR beta sequences were associated with specific HLA alleles at a false discovery rate of 0.05. It was suggested by the authors that the approach could potentially be generalized to other disease states and immunological phenotypes. According to a later analysis, parvovirus B19, influenza, CMV and Epstein-Barr virus appeared linked to several top co-occurrence clusters. Cytomegalovirus status was reported to be diagnosed by the classifier with high specificity and sensitivity in both the original and validation cohorts. This cohort had only TCR beta chains sequenced, and the lack of alpha or paired-chain data limited which features could be detected. In an earlier analysis of fewer than 700 of the donors, most TCR beta V segments appeared in productive rearrangements about 87% or about 30% of the time, broadly matching IMGT annotations. The study listed 164 TCR beta chains as associated with cytomegalovirus. Strong co-occurrence of HLA alleles, especially DR and DQ, made assigning TCR associations to individual alleles difficult. Presence/absence analyses assumed roughly uniform sequencing depth across donors, an assumption that may not hold. An association between a missense DCLRE1C variant and V-gene and J-gene trimming of TCR beta chains was found in a later genetic analysis and replicated in an independent cohort. In a later analysis, TCR association rates were found to vary across HLA loci, with the most associated TCRs seen for DRB1 alleles and the fewest for HLA-C alleles. Because some donors lacked HLA typing at each locus, the association tests relied only on the typed subset. Some IMGT-functional V segments, including TRBV6-2 and TRBV6-3, could not be distinguished by the 87-base-pair reads and were therefore excluded. The only immune exposure information available for the cohort was CMV serostatus. According to a later genetic analysis, donors in an Asian-associated ancestry cluster had fewer N-insertions in productive TCRs than the approximately 630-donor mean. A cluster of highly shared sequence variants was judged likely to be a technical artifact of the sequencing pipeline. A further reported finding was that TCR beta sequences accurately predicted the HLA-A and HLA-B alleles for most subjects in the first cohort. Because counts were too low, roughly 18 rarely observed V segments, including chromosome 9 orphons, were left out of the earlier analysis of 587 of the donors. Most CMV-associated TCR beta chains appeared to be HLA-restricted in a later analysis, and the HLA associations seemed to be driven largely by CMV exposure. Across donors, most TCR sequences were observed very rarely, whereas some public TCRs were present in many individuals. Compared with equally common non-associated chains, HLA-associated TCR beta chains in a later analysis were more clonally expanded and had lower generation probabilities.

Library generation was performed with the immunoSEQ multiplex PCR assay. For the multiplex PCR, a mixture combining 60 forward primers for TCR Vbeta segments and 13 reverse primers for TCR Jbeta segments was used. The CDR3 region of rearranged TCR beta genes was amplified from genomic DNA by a multiplex PCR assay. The Illumina HiSeq System was used to sequence the amplified TCR beta libraries as 87-base-pair reads. Processing in the source paper ran as follows. A later analysis counted about 80 million unique TCR beta chains across the 700 or so repertoires, and some 12 million of these chains were shared by at least two donors. To remove PCR and sequencing errors, raw reads were error-corrected and collapsed into unique sequences using a nearest-neighbor algorithm that merged closely related sequences. To assign V, D and J gene segments, CDR3 sequences were aligned to IMGT reference sequences. For a sequence to be retained, a match of at least six nucleotides was required to both a V gene segment and a J gene segment. Rearrangements were called productive when the CDR3 lacked stop codons and stayed in frame with V and J; all others were non-productive. Following IMGT convention, CDR3 was defined as the stretch from the second conserved V-encoded cysteine up to the conserved J-encoded phenylalanine. The earlier analysis of approximately 590 of the donors excluded any sequence lacking an unambiguous match to a single V gene segment. In an earlier analysis of 587 of the donors, a V segment was called functional when productive rearrangements were above 56.7%, and segregating when the standard deviation between donors exceeded 5%. A statistical classification framework was built for diagnosing cytomegalovirus status from the catalog of TCR beta chain sequences. V and J gene assignment, in a later analysis, came from comparing TCR nucleotide sequences with IMGT/GENE-DB human TR gene sequences. In a later analysis, CDR3 sequences and most-parsimonious VDJ recombination scenarios were assigned using the TCRdist pipeline. In a later analysis, every TCR beta chain was defined by the combination of its CDR3 amino acid sequence and its V-gene family, and reads without a unique V-gene family were dropped. As a way to deal with suspected cross-contamination and a sequencing artifact, a later analysis dropped 450 to 700 nucleotide sequences that were highly shared and had low generation probability. For each public chain, a later analysis derived a clonal expansion index from normalized ranks of inferred template counts within each repertoire. A later analysis computed generation probabilities with a VDJ recombination model fitted to out-of-frame rearrangements, and checked the results against IGoR. Hypergeometric tests were used in a later analysis to score TCR-TCR, TCR-HLA and TCR-CMV co-occurrence, with a repertoire-size bias correction applied to the TCR pairs. False discovery rates were estimated in a later analysis by permuting HLA or CMV assignments 20 times. In a later analysis, co-occurring TCRs were grouped with DBSCAN, and TCRdist sequence similarity was added when clustering was performed within HLA-allele-positive subsets. Repertoires with fewer than 30,000 or more than 120,000 public chains were left out of co-occurrence clustering, as were five repertoires with anomalous nucleotide sharing. The immuneACCESS repertoire file appears here via TCRdb, limited to in-frame rearrangements. These files lack a portion of the clones; in checked studies, under half of the deficit traces to unresolved V genes, and the cause of the others is not known. V and J calls and clone size follow that table, whereas D and trimming were derived from the DNA. This sample gives about 190,000 clones in total; about four fifths of them show up just once. Jointly, the top ten make up around 1.9% of the sample.

The junction carries 17 bases between V and J, which are trimmed by 7 bases and 8 bases respectively. The CDR1 and CDR2 encoded by the germline V gene (reference sequence) are LNHDA and SQIVND. The cysteine opens and the phenylalanine closes a CDR3 of 13 amino acids. Just the 39-base CDR3 DNA is kept, in frame starting at base 1. The rearrangement joined TRBV19 to TRBJ1-2, with an unclear D gene assignment. Sequenced: PBMCs. This receptor was obtained from a man between 18 and 35 years old in good health and CMV-seronegative. The DNA sequence is as follows: TGTGCCAGTACCGAAGATTGGAGGACCGGCTACACCTTC. Translated, it gives CASTEDWRTGYTF.